This TCR beta chain was sequenced for a study of shared clonotypes between healthy human individuals. General observations from the study: Generally, naive subsets came out with larger estimated richness than memory subsets. Clonotype sharing among donors was expected to depend on sequencing depth.

Only in-frame clones appear in the TCRdb table, and some are missing; sequencing was by immunoSEQ multiplex PCR. The sample gives more than 2 million clones, 85% to 95% of which show up once; 0.13% is in the top ten. The germline gives CDR1 SGDLS, CDR2 YYNGEE. The CDR3 loop spans 14 amino acids. The V and J ends lost 5 bases and 5 bases respectively, with 16 bases between them. On this clone: The antigen is unknown.

The sequence was collected from a man younger than 30 in good health. V is TRBV9 and J is TRBJ1-2; perhaps TRBD1 as D (6 bases). The sequenced sample was naive CD4+ T cells sorted from blood. Subset meaning: CD45RA+ positively selected. Here the CDR3 reads CASSPRDMRYGYTF. CDR3 coding DNA: TGTGCCAGCAGTCCCCGGGACATGCGATATGGCTACACCTTC.